This T cell receptor beta chain derives from a study of radiotherapy plus CTLA-4 blockade in lung cancer. Background on the study: Among all patients, 18% showed objective responses, while roughly 31% had disease control.

The data were produced by immunoSEQ multiplex PCR, yet TCRdb's version contains in-frame clones alone and is incomplete. This table has nearly 110,000 clones, about 83% appearing once. The study treated chemo-refractory metastatic non-small-cell lung cancer patients with focal radiation plus ipilimumab CTLA-4 blockade. Germline loops: CDR1 SGHRS, CDR2 YFSETQ. CDR3 length equals 17 residues. With 0 bases clipped from V and 8 bases from J, the junction kept 10 bases outside the gene matches. Sequencing used peripheral blood, obtained from a patient treated with radiotherapy plus ipilimumab. This sequence was found in a human donor with non-small cell lung cancer that progressed on radiotherapy plus ipilimumab. Some clones in this sample may be carry-over from other donors' samples. The V call is TRBV5-1, the J call TRBJ1-6; 8 positions agree with TRBD1. The CDR3 nucleotides read TGCGCCAGCAGCTTGGTACCCCCAGGGGGCATAGATTCACCCCTCCACTTT. It specifies CASSLVPPGGIDSPLHF.